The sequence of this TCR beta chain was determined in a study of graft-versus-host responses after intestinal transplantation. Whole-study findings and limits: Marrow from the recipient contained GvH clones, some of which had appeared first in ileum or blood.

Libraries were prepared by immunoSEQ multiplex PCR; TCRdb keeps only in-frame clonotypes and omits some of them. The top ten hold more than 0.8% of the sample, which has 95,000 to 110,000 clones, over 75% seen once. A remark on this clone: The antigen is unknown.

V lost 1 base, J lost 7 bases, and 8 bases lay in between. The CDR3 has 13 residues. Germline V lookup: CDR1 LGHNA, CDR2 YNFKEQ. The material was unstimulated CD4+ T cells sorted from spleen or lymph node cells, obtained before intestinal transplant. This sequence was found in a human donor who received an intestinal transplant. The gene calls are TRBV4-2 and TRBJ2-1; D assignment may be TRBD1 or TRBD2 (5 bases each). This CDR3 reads CASSQVEGNEQFF. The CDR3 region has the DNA TGTGCCAGCAGCCAAGTCGAGGGGAATGAGCAGTTCTTC.